The TCR beta chain under discussion was sequenced for a study of cytomegalovirus exposure and HLA in healthy donors. Overall study findings and caveats: A later analysis showed TCR association rates differing by HLA locus, peaking at DRB1 and lowest at HLA-C. A later analysis linked around 17,000 TCR beta sequences to HLA alleles at 0.05 false discovery rate. An ancestry cluster, one associated with Asian ancestry, reportedly showed fewer N-insertions than the approximately 670-donor mean in a later analysis.

On this clone itself: Antigen unknown. The junction and the germline gene differ at one end; a read error may be behind it.

Amplification used 60 Vbeta primers and 13 Jbeta primers. The table came from immunoSEQ multiplex PCR; TCRdb's copy has only in-frame clones and leaves some out. The sample lists tens of thousands of clones, around 80% occurring once. The CDR3 runs 15 residues. Germline assignment: CDR1 SNHLY and CDR2 FYNNEI. The chain has TRBV2 and TRBJ1-4; 7 bases agree with TRBD1. The origin of this receptor is a man aged 35 to 55 in good health and CMV-seronegative. Specimen: PBMCs. The DNA of the CDR3 is TGTGCCAGCAGTGAAGCGCGGGGACAGTACTCGACGCTCAAATTT. Protein sequence: CASSEARGQYSTLKF.